This record looks at one T cell receptor beta chain sequence and its context. The antigen is undetermined. V lost 6 bases and J lost 3, with 18 bases in between. The CDR3 has 15 residues. Looked up from germline, CDR1 is SNHLY and CDR2 is FYNNEI. Profiling that covered TCR beta VDJ and CDR3 relied on genomic DNA as its template. MiXCR was run by TCRdb on the reads, yielding one entry per CDR3 protein. In the table there are 150,000 to 200,000 distinct CDR3 sequences, 64% of which are singletons. The sample is drawn from a study of CD8+CD57+ T cells in acquired aplastic anemia. For the study at large: Sorted cells (CD4+ and CD8+) yielded DNA amounts that averaged approximately 3.1 ug. Points from the study as a whole: The number of CD8+ CDR3 sequences shared by patients and controls was twenty-nine. CD8+ Simpson's diversity did not differ significantly between patients and controls.

The sample taken for sequencing was sorted CD4+, CD8+, or CD8+CD57+ T cells (not recorded which) from PBMCs. The clonotype originates from a human donor with severe aplastic anemia or a healthy control (not recorded which). This chain connects TRBV2 to TRBJ2-7; D ambiguous. As DNA, the CDR3 is TGTGCCAGCAGCTCGACGTGGGGTTCGAACTACGAGCAGTACTTC. Translating it yields CASSSTWGSNYEQYF.